The sequence of this T cell receptor beta chain was determined in a study of cytomegalovirus exposure and HLA in healthy donors. General study results and limits: Analyses of presence/absence relied on an assumption of roughly uniform sequencing depth across donors. Among the CMV-associated chains, a few were confirmed in vitro as specific for CMV antigens. Upon later analysis, TCR association rates were observed to vary by HLA locus, being highest for DRB1 and lowest for HLA-C.

Germline-derived CDR1 and CDR2 are SGHTA and FQGNSA. The CDR3 has 15 amino acids. V lost 0 bases and J 5 bases, leaving 13 bases between the germline ends. A multiplex PCR was run with 60 Vbeta primers and 13 Jbeta primers. Sequencing was performed with immunoSEQ multiplex PCR; in TCRdb, only in-frame clones are kept and a portion is missing. The table shows roughly 140,000 clones, with around 72% occurring only once. Absent from the records is this donor's CMV serostatus. A word on this clone: No antigen is known for it.

Sequencing used PBMCs. This receptor was obtained from a human donor in good health. V usage is TRBV7-2 and J usage is TRBJ1-1; D is undetermined. The CDR3 nucleotides read TGTGCCAGCAGCTTAGCCGTGGCGACACGGACTGAAGCTTTCTTT. This sequence encodes CASSLAVATRTEAFF. Combining the CDR3 with reference TRBV7-2 and TRBJ1-1 gives the whole variable domain GAGVSQSPSNKVTEKGKDVELRCDPISGHTALYWYRQSLGQGLEFLIYFQGNSAPDKSGLPSDRFSAERTGGSVSTLTIQRTQQEDSAVYLCASSLAVATRTEAFFGQGTRLTVV.